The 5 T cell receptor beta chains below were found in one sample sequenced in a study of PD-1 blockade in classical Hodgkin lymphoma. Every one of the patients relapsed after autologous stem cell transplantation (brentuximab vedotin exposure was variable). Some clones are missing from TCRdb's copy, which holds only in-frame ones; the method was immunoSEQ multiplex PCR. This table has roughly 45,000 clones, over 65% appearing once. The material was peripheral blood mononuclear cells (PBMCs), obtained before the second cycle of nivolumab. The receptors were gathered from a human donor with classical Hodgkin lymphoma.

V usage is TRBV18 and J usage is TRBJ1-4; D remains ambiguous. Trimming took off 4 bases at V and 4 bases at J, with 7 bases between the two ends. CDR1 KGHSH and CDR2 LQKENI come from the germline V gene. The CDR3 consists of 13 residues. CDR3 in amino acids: CASSLSLNEKLFF. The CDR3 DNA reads TGTGCCAGCTCACTAAGCCTTAATGAAAAACTGTTTTTT.

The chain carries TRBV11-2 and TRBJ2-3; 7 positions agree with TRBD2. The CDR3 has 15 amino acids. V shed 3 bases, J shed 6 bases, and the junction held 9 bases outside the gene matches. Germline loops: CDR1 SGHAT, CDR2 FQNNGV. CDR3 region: CASSFSGSWGDTQYF. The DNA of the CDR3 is TGTGCCAGCAGCTTTAGCGGGTCTTGGGGGGATACGCAGTATTTT.

CDR3 region: CASSRDWAVTLNTEAFF. The DNA for the CDR3 is TGCGCCAGCAGCCGAGACTGGGCAGTCACTTTGAACACTGAAGCTTTCTTT. V and J are TRBV4-3 and TRBJ1-1; D remains ambiguous. The CDR3 length is 17 residues. Germline CDR1 and CDR2: LGHNA and YSLEER. Trimming took 4 bases from V and 0 from J, leaving 18 bases between them.

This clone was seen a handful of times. The CDR3 DNA reads TGTGCCAGCGAAGGGATGAACACCGGGGAGCTGTTTTTT. It codes for CASEGMNTGELFF. J is TRBJ2-2 and V is TRBV11-2; unclear D gene. The CDR3 has 13 amino acids. With 8 bases removed from V and 1 base from J, the gap between germline ends came to 8 bases. CDR1 and CDR2 from the germline V gene are SGHAT and FQNNGV.

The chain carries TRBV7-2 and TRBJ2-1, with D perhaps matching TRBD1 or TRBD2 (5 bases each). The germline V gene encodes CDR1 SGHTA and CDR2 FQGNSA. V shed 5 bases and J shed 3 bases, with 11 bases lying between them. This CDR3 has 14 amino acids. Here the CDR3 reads CASSRGDSYNEQFF. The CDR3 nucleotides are TGTGCCAGCAGCAGGGGAGACAGCTACAATGAGCAGTTCTTC.